A single sample is the source of the 8 T cell receptor beta chains below, sequenced in a study of CD8+CD57+ T cells in acquired aplastic anemia. Profiling that covered TCR beta VDJ and CDR3 relied on genomic DNA as its template. Each CDR3 protein gets one entry after TCRdb re-called the reads with MiXCR. The repertoire holds 150,000 to 200,000 distinct CDR3 sequences, with 40% to 55% as singletons. Previously, flow cytometry had revealed CD8+CD57+ cell expansion in the patients chosen for sequencing. The sequencing sample was made of sorted CD4+, CD8+, or CD8+CD57+ T cells (not recorded which) from PBMCs. These receptors originate from a human donor with aplastic anemia.

This clonotype was detected ten times or more. V usage is TRBV7-2 and J usage is TRBJ1-5, with a possible D match to TRBD1 (6 bases). CDR3 length equals 14 residues. Per germline, CDR1 SGHTA and CDR2 FQGNSA. V was clipped by 4 bases and J by 6 bases, with 13 bases between them. In DNA form, the CDR3 reads TGTGCCAGCAGCTCTACAGGGTCCAGTCAGCCCCAGCATTTT. Translation gives CASSSTGSSQPQHF.

This clonotype was observed at least ten times. V and J are TRBV7-2 and TRBJ2-2; D unclear. Between the trimmed V and J ends, which lost 6 bases and 4 bases, there was a span of 3 bases. Germline V gene lookup returns CDR1 SGHTA and CDR2 FQGNSA. CDR3 size: 11 residues. The CDR3 nucleotides read TGTGCCAGCAGTCGCACCGGGGAGCTGTTTTTT. This encodes CASSRTGELFF.

As to this clonotype: At one end the junction does not follow the germline gene, possibly because of a read error. V gene TRBV14 combines with J gene TRBJ1-2, with D perhaps matching TRBD1 (6 bases). CDR3 length: 11 amino acids. Germline CDR1 and CDR2: SGHDN and FVKESK. The chain's CDR3 is CSSSTQGGYAF. Here the CDR3 DNA reads TGTTCCAGCAGTACACAGGGTGGCTACGCCTTC.

The chain links TRBV7-8 to TRBJ1-1; no firm D call. From germline, CDR1 is SGHVS and CDR2 FQNEAQ. The CDR3 is made up of 14 amino acids. The germline V and J ends were trimmed by 7 bases and 1 base, with 13 bases remaining between them. This chain's CDR3 is CASTLARENTEAFF. CDR3 bases: TGTGCCAGCACTCTCGCTAGGGAGAACACTGAAGCTTTCTTT.

Turning to this clonotype: One end of the junction varies from germline; a read error may be responsible. The chain combines TRBV15 with TRBJ1-6, with a possible D match to TRBD1 (6 bases). CDR1 and CDR2 from the germline V gene are LNHNV and YYDKDF (reference sequence). The CDR3 is made up of 15 amino acids. The CDR3: CATRTGHSYNPPLHF. The CDR3 bases are TGTGCCACCAGGACAGGCCACTCCTATAATCCACCCCTCCACTTT.

This clonotype was counted ten times or more. This chain joins TRBV19 and TRBJ2-6; 8 bases are a match to TRBD1. This CDR3 comprises 14 residues. Trimming took 4 bases from V and 4 from J; bases not matched to a gene: 0. Germline V gene lookup returns CDR1 LNHDA and CDR2 SQIVND (reference sequence). The CDR3 coding sequence is TGTGCCAGTAGTAGACAGGGGGGGGCCAACGTCCTGACTTTC. Translation: CASSRQGGANVLTF.

This sequence joins TRBV29-1 and TRBJ2-7, with D perhaps matching TRBD1 or TRBD2 (5 bases each). Looked up from germline, CDR1 is SQVTM and CDR2 is ANQGSEA. This CDR3 region has 11 residues. V was cut by 4 bases and J by 1 base, with 5 bases left in between. CDR3 residues: CSVGGSYEQYF. The CDR3 coding sequence is TGCAGCGTTGGGGGGTCCTACGAGCAGTACTTC.

This clonotype came up many times. The J gene is TRBJ1-6, the V gene TRBV12-3 or TRBV12-4; 7 bases align to TRBD1. CDR3 length: 14 amino acids. The V gene end was trimmed by 6 bases and the J gene end by 7 bases; junction bases not matched to a gene: 6. Here the CDR3 reads CASSRQGRNSPLHF. The CDR3 DNA reads TGTGCCAGCAGCCGACAGGGTCGGAATTCACCCCTCCACTTT.